This entry lists 14 T cell receptor beta chains sequenced from one sample in a study of blood T cell repertoires in COVID-19. Profiled with immunoSEQ multiplex PCR; TCRdb holds only in-frame clones, not every one. Here the sample spans about 240,000 clones, around 85% being singletons. Sequenced sample: peripheral blood. The receptors here all came from an elderly woman with acute or convalescent COVID-19.

The CDR3 DNA reads TGTGCCAGCGCATCGGGGGGCTCTGGGGCCTACGAGCAGTACTTC. This sequence encodes CASASGGSGAYEQYF. The chain combines TRBV28 with TRBJ2-7; D might be TRBD2 (7 bases). Germline-derived CDR1 and CDR2 are MDHEN and SYDVKM. The germline V and J ends were trimmed by 8 bases and 2 bases, with 19 bases remaining between them. The CDR3 spans 15 residues.

The chain carries TRBV19 and TRBJ1-2; 9 nucleotides align to TRBD1. Germline CDR1 reads LNHDA; CDR2 reads SQIVND (reference sequence). The J segment lost 4 bases and the V segment lost 7 bases, leaving 7 bases of the junction unmatched. This CDR3 contains 14 residues. CDR3 protein: CASNPGQGSYGYTF. CDR3 in DNA: TGTGCCAGTAACCCGGGACAGGGAAGCTATGGCTACACCTTC.

CDR3 region: CASSQTDKGQGPLRNMNTEAFF. CDR3 DNA sequence: TGTGCCAGCAGCCAAACCGATAAAGGACAGGGGCCGTTACGAAACATGAACACTGAAGCTTTCTTT. This chain uses TRBV3-1 (or the pseudogene TRBV3-2) with TRBJ1-1, with 9 bases matching TRBD1. The CDR3 has 22 amino acids. The V segment lost 2 bases and the J segment 0 bases; nucleotides outside the gene matches: 22. CDR1 and CDR2 from the germline V gene are LGHDT and YNNKEL (reference sequence).

This chain links TRBV28 with TRBJ1-5, with 7 bases lining up with TRBD1. Germline CDR1 MDHEN, CDR2 SYDVKM. The CDR3 loop spans 14 amino acids. The V gene end was trimmed by 3 bases and the J gene end by 8 bases; junction bases not matched to a gene: 7. The chain's CDR3 is CASSFRQGHKPQHF. In DNA form, the CDR3 reads TGTGCCAGCAGTTTCCGACAGGGCCATAAGCCCCAGCATTTT.

The chain joins TRBV15 to TRBJ1-2, with 8 bases matching TRBD1. V shed 0 bases and J 6 bases; nucleotides not matched to a gene: 9. CDR3 length: 16 amino acids. The germline V gene has CDR1 LNHNV and CDR2 YYDKDF (reference sequence). In nucleotides, the CDR3 is TGTGCCACCAGCAGAGACAGGGGGCGTTTCGGGGATGGCTACACCTTC. As protein: CATSRDRGRFGDGYTF.

The chain links TRBV5-4 to TRBJ2-3; D is undetermined. Trimming cost V 4 bases and J 0 bases, with 9 bases left between them. The CDR3 contains 14 residues. Per germline, CDR1 SGHNT and CDR2 YYREEE (reference sequence). Here the CDR3 reads CASSPEPSTDTQYF. CDR3 DNA sequence: TGTGCCAGCAGCCCCGAGCCTAGCACAGATACGCAGTATTTT.

In this sample, this clone turned up a few times. J is TRBJ1-2 and V is TRBV3-1 (or the pseudogene TRBV3-2), with a possible D match to TRBD1 (6 bases). Germline assignment: CDR1 LGHDT and CDR2 YNNKEL (reference sequence). The CDR3 is made up of 15 amino acids. Trimming left V 0 bases short and J 7 bases short, with 15 bases between. CDR3 DNA: TGTGCCAGCAGCCAAGAAGGCAGGGGCTCTGGTGGCTACACCTTC. Encoded protein: CASSQEGRGSGGYTF.

V gene TRBV6-5 combines with J gene TRBJ1-1; D remains ambiguous. The germline CDR1 and CDR2 sequences are MNHEY and SVGAGI. The CDR3 covers 14 residues. The V and J ends lost 2 bases and 4 bases respectively, with 11 bases between them. The CDR3 is CASSYDQAPTEAFF. The CDR3 DNA is TGTGCCAGCAGTTACGACCAGGCCCCCACTGAAGCTTTCTTT.

This clone was detected only a few times. The chain combines TRBV19 with TRBJ2-7; weak D call: TRBD2 (5 bases). The germline gives CDR1 LNHDA, CDR2 SQIVND (reference sequence). V was shortened by 6 bases and J by 0 bases, with 9 bases between the two germline ends. This CDR3 is 13 amino acids long. CDR3 bases: TGTGCCAGTAGCTATCGGGGCTCCTACGAGCAGTACTTC. Encoded protein: CASSYRGSYEQYF.

Remarks on this clone: The sample contains more than one DNA sequence encoding this CDR3. The chain combines TRBV5-4 with TRBJ1-1; perhaps TRBD1 as D (6 bases). This CDR3 has 13 residues. Trimming took 4 bases from V and 5 from J, leaving 12 bases between them. Germline V lookup: CDR1 SGHNT, CDR2 YYREEE (reference sequence). The CDR3 nucleotides are TGTGCCAGCAGCCAACAGGGTGGGACTGAAGCTTTCTTT. Its protein is CASSQQGGTEAFF.

The J gene is TRBJ1-4, the V gene TRBV4-1; D perhaps matches TRBD1 (6 bases). CDR1 and CDR2 from the germline V gene are MGHRA and YSYEKL. V lost 0 bases and J lost 0, with 11 bases in between. The CDR3 spans 17 residues. CDR3 amino acids: CASSQEGWTATNEKLFF. As DNA, the CDR3 is TGCGCCAGCAGCCAAGAAGGATGGACAGCAACTAATGAAAAACTGTTTTTT.

This rearrangement joins TRBV29-1 to TRBJ2-6; 7 bases fit TRBD1. CDR1 and CDR2 from the germline V gene are SQVTM and ANQGSEA. The CDR3 runs 17 residues. J lost 4 bases, V lost 5 bases, and 14 bases had no gene match. In DNA, the CDR3 is TGCAGCGTTAGTTTAGGGGGCGTCTCAGCCGGGGCCAACGTCCTGACTTTC. Encoded protein: CSVSLGGVSAGANVLTF.

A single count supports this clone. One junction end does not reproduce the germline sequence, and a read error may be involved. The chain combines TRBV7-7 with TRBJ1-1, with unresolved D. Looked up from germline, CDR1 is SSHAT and CDR2 is FNYEAQ (reference sequence). CDR3 length equals 13 residues. The CDR3 DNA is TGTGCTAGCAGCTTAGACCATAGCACTGAAGCTTTCTTT. Amino acid sequence: CASSLDHSTEAFF. Supplemented by reference TRBV7-7 and TRBJ1-1, the full variable domain reads GAGVSQSPRYKVTKRGQDVTLRCDPISSHATLYWYQQALGQGPEFLTYFNYEAQPDKSGLPSDRFSAERPEGSISTLTIQRTEQRDSAMYRCASSLDHSTEAFFGQGTRLTVV.

This clone was seen a handful of times. The chain joins TRBV7-6 to TRBJ2-1, with 14 bases aligning to TRBD2. CDR3 size: 16 residues. The germline V gene has CDR1 SGHVS and CDR2 FNYEAQ. V lost 4 bases, J lost 4 bases, and 3 bases stayed unmatched. The CDR3 reads CASSSRTSGGYNEQFF. The CDR3 DNA reads as TGTGCCAGCAGCTCCCGGACTAGCGGGGGGTACAATGAGCAGTTCTTC.